These 17 T cell receptor beta chains originate from one sample sequenced in a study of T cells expressing NK-cell markers. TCRdb reprocessed the 5' RACE reads and reports one entry per CDR3 protein, with no DNA. Its table lists some 450,000 distinct CDR3 sequences. Specimen: blood T cells: a sorted CD56 or NKG2C T cell subset, CD4+ or CD8+ T cells, or bulk PBMC T cells (not recorded which). The receptors stem from a woman aged 18-70 years in good health.

This chain links TRBV5-6 with TRBJ2-1; without DNA, the TCRdb call of TRBD1 cannot be checked. There are 15 residues in the CDR3. Germline values: CDR1 SGHDT, CDR2 YYEEEE. CDR3: CASSLARRGGNEQFF.

This sequence joins TRBV20-1 and TRBJ2-2; the TRBD1 assignment by TCRdb is unverifiable without DNA. The germline gives CDR1 DFQATT, CDR2 SNEGSKA (reference sequence). CDR3 length equals 16 residues. CDR3 protein: CSARNPGPANTGELFF.

V and J are TRBV12-3 or TRBV12-4 and TRBJ2-5; no DNA is available, so the TRBD2 call from TCRdb remains unchecked. The CDR3 runs 15 residues. The CDR3 loop reads CASTRGLGDQETQYF.

V usage is TRBV24-1 and J usage is TRBJ2-3; absent DNA, TCRdb's TRBD2 call cannot be checked. Per the germline V gene, CDR1 is KGHDR and CDR2 is SFDVKD. CDR3 size: 14 residues. The CDR3 reads CATSGPVESDTQYF.

The rearrangement joins TRBV15 to TRBJ2-5; lacking DNA, the TRBD1 call made by TCRdb goes unchecked. The CDR3 is 14 residues long. CDR1 and CDR2 from the germline V gene are LNHNV and YYDKDF (reference sequence). The CDR3 spells CATSREQAEGSQYF. The full variable domain, in which reference TRBV15 and TRBJ2-5 provide the parts outside the CDR3, is DAMVIQNPRYQVTQFGKPVTLSCSQTLNHNVMYWYQQKSSQAPKLLFHYYDKDFNNEADTPDNFQSRRPNTSFCFLDIRSPGLGDTAMYLCATSREQAEGSQYFGPGTRLLVL.

The chain's CDR3 is CSARDPYGSKNIQYF. This chain joins TRBV20-1 and TRBJ2-4. The germline V gene encodes CDR1 DFQATT and CDR2 SNEGSKA (reference sequence). The CDR3 is made up of 15 amino acids.

This chain uses TRBV15 with TRBJ1-2; TCRdb returns TRBD1, unconfirmable since there is no DNA. The CDR3 sequence is 15 residues long. Germline CDR1 reads LNHNV; CDR2 reads YYDKDF (reference sequence). CDR3: CATSRKPPSDRAHTF.

The chain joins TRBV9 to TRBJ2-2; TCRdb designates TRBD2, a call that cannot be tested without DNA. This CDR3 is 13 amino acids long. Germline V gives CDR1 SGDLS, CDR2 YYNGEE. The CDR3 spells CASSERESGELFF.

The chain recombines TRBV10-3 with TRBJ1-1. Germline CDR1 and CDR2: ENHRY and SYGVKD. CDR3 length equals 11 residues. The CDR3 sequence: CATKVESEAFF.

This chain connects TRBV29-1 to TRBJ2-1; lacking DNA, the TRBD2 call made by TCRdb goes unchecked. This CDR3 region has 14 residues. Germline CDR1 SQVTM, CDR2 ANQGSEA. The CDR3 loop reads CSAAASGNYNEQFF.

The CDR3 is CASSQDWYRDSPAFF. This rearrangement joins TRBV4-3 to TRBJ1-1; TCRdb outputs TRBD1, but without DNA this stays unchecked. CDR1 and CDR2 from the germline V gene are LGHNA and YSLEER. The CDR3 loop spans 15 amino acids.

The chain uses TRBV27 and TRBJ2-4. The CDR3 loop spans 14 amino acids. Germline V gene data show CDR1 as MNHEY and CDR2 as SMNVEV (reference sequence). CDR3 region: CASSDQLAKNIQYF.

V is TRBV4-1 and J is TRBJ1-1; TCRdb's assignment of TRBD1 cannot be checked, as there is no DNA. Germline-derived CDR1 and CDR2 are MGHRA and YSYEKL. The CDR3 extends over 14 amino acids. The CDR3 region is CASSQGQGGTEAFF.

The V and J genes are TRBV3-1 and TRBJ2-1; lacking DNA, the TRBD1 call made by TCRdb goes unchecked. The CDR3 runs 15 residues. Germline-derived CDR1 and CDR2 are LGHDT and YNNKEL (reference sequence). Here the CDR3 reads CASSQDPGRVNEQFF.

The chain links TRBV30 to TRBJ1-3. The CDR3 extends over 17 amino acids. Germline values: CDR1 GTSNPN, CDR2 SVGIG (reference sequence). This chain's CDR3 is CAWRRANEVPSGNTIYF.

The chain links TRBV7-2 to TRBJ2-1; TCRdb returns TRBD1, unconfirmable since there is no DNA. Germline V gene sequence: CDR1 SGHTA, CDR2 FQGNSA. This CDR3 has 16 amino acids. This chain's CDR3 is CASTQGGGRTYNEQFF.

CDR3 sequence reads: CASSLAGTSGRYNEQFF. The J gene is TRBJ2-1, the V gene TRBV7-3; TCRdb's D call, TRBD2, is unchecked because there is no DNA. CDR1 is SGHTA, CDR2 FQGTGA, per germline. The CDR3 has 17 residues.